This TCR beta chain stems from a study of blood T cell repertoires in COVID-19. Overall study: The study drew acute and convalescent COVID-19 samples from the United States, Italy and Spain. Sample material is recorded as cDNA or gDNA derived from T cells, B-cell-depleted T cells, or PBMCs.

Original data processing: Counts of nucleated cells, estimated from reference gene primer amplification, were obtained. Clones were read by immunoSEQ multiplex PCR, and TCRdb kept only the in-frame ones, dropping some. That table is the source of V, J and clone size, and D and trimming were worked out from the DNA. The repertoire holds around 180,000 clones, 80% to 90% seen once, with about a fifth in the top ten. The V and J ends lost 5 bases and 8 bases, in that order; junction bases with no gene match: 11. The CDR3 sequence is 14 residues long. Germline lookup yields CDR1 SNHLY and CDR2 FYNNEI. The J gene is TRBJ1-2, the V gene TRBV2; 7 bases match TRBD1. Source material: peripheral blood. The source of this sequence is a man aged 70 or older with active or convalescent COVID-19. The CDR3 is CASSSQNRGGGYTF. For the CDR3, the DNA is TGTGCCAGCAGTTCACAAAACAGGGGAGGAGGCTACACCTTC.